Following are 9 T cell receptor beta chains from one sample sequenced in a study of cytomegalovirus exposure and HLA in healthy donors. The primer mix had 60 Vbeta and 13 Jbeta primers. Clones were sequenced by immunoSEQ multiplex PCR, and TCRdb holds only the in-frame ones, with some missing. The sample holds 150,000 to 200,000 clones; more than 70% are singletons and the top ten take 4.9%. The sample comprised PBMCs. These receptors came from a male donor in good health and CMV-seronegative.

The chain recombines TRBV6-4 with TRBJ2-3; 11 positions agree with TRBD2. Losses at the gene ends were 5 bases for V and 2 bases for J; bases not matched to a gene: 3. The germline V gene encodes CDR1 MRHNA and CDR2 SNTAGT. The CDR3 is 15 amino acids. CDR3: CASSTSGGNTDTQYF. CDR3 sequence (DNA): TGTGCCAGCAGTACTAGCGGGGGAAACACAGATACGCAGTATTTT.

The chain is built from TRBV5-1 and TRBJ2-3, with 10 bases that match TRBD2. CDR3 length equals 15 residues. The germline CDR1 and CDR2 sequences are SGHRS and YFSETQ. V gave up 7 bases and J gave up 4 bases; unmatched junction bases: 9. The CDR3 is CASGTLAGEADTQYF. CDR3 sequence (DNA): TGCGCCAGCGGGACCCTAGCGGGAGAGGCAGATACGCAGTATTTT.

This clone occurred once. J is TRBJ2-7 and V is TRBV7-3; maybe TRBD1 (6 bases). The CDR3 sequence is 15 residues long. Trimming pared 1 base from V and 0 bases from J, leaving 10 bases between. CDR1 is SGHTA, CDR2 FQGTGA, per germline. CDR3: CASSLNRASSYEQYF. In DNA, the CDR3 is TGTGCCAGCAGCTTAAACAGGGCCAGCTCCTACGAGCAGTACTTC.

The chain is built from TRBV6-5 and TRBJ1-6; 7 nucleotides align to TRBD1. V shed 2 bases and J 10 bases; nucleotides not matched to a gene: 5. The CDR3 has 14 amino acids. Per the germline V gene, CDR1 is MNHEY and CDR2 is SVGAGI. The CDR3: CASSYDRVRSPLHF. CDR3 coding DNA: TGTGCCAGCAGTTACGACAGGGTGCGATCACCCCTCCACTTT.

This chain links TRBV7-9 with TRBJ2-5; D unresolved. The CDR3 contains 12 residues. Germline loops: CDR1 SEHNR, CDR2 FQNEAQ (reference sequence). V shed 2 bases and J shed 5 bases, with 6 bases lying between them. In nucleotides, the CDR3 is TGTGCCAGCAGCTTATCGCGGGAGACCCAGTACTTC. It yields the protein CASSLSRETQYF.

This clone was recorded at least ten times. The rearrangement uses TRBV4-1 and TRBJ2-7; D unclear. The V end was cut by 2 bases, the J end by 2 bases, with 10 bases between. Germline V gene lookup returns CDR1 MGHRA and CDR2 YSYEKL. This CDR3 is built from 14 residues. CDR3 protein: CASSQLVQTYEQYF. In DNA form, the CDR3 reads TGCGCCAGCAGCCAACTTGTACAGACCTACGAGCAGTACTTC.

The sample holds one count of this clone. The chain is built from TRBV9 and TRBJ2-1; TRBD2 might be the D (6 bases). The V gene lost 4 bases and the J gene lost 6 bases, with 17 bases spanning the gap. Germline CDR1 SGDLS, CDR2 YYNGEE. This CDR3 region has 15 residues. The CDR3 DNA reads as TGTGCCAGCAGCCCAGCGGGCAAAGAGGGCAATGAGCAGTTCTTC. Translating gives CASSPAGKEGNEQFF.

The chain has TRBV19 and TRBJ1-1; 8 bases line up with TRBD1. This CDR3 region has 15 residues. In germline, CDR1 is LNHDA, CDR2 SQIVND (reference sequence). V lost 5 bases to trimming and J lost 2 bases; unmatched junction nucleotides: 7. In DNA, the CDR3 is TGTGCCAGTAGTTCCTACAGGGGGATAAACACTGAAGCTTTCTTT. It codes for CASSSYRGINTEAFF.

This clone was seen at least ten times. This chain connects TRBV29-1 to TRBJ2-5, with D possibly being TRBD2 (6 bases). The germline CDR1 and CDR2 sequences are SQVTM and ANQGSEA. Trimming shortened V by 5 bases and J by 1 base, and 17 bases separated the two germline ends. The CDR3 has 15 residues. The CDR3 loop is CSVFGLRDIQETQYF. The CDR3 DNA sequence: TGCAGCGTTTTTGGACTACGCGATATCCAAGAGACCCAGTACTTC.